Listed here are 20 T cell receptor beta chains from one sample, sequenced in a study of T-cell reconstitution after alpha-beta-depleted transplantation in children. Preparation of the TCRbeta library was carried out with unique molecular identifiers. A single record per CDR3 protein comes from TCRdb applying MiXCR to the PCR reads. The sample contains some 130,000 distinct CDR3 sequences, around a tenth of which appear only once. The source material was PBMCs, mostly from graft donor cells, sampled 180 days after TCRalphabeta/CD19-depleted stem cell transplant. These receptors originate from a girl in the first two years of life who had a stem cell transplant for combined immunodeficiency, so the T cells may come from the graft donor.

The chain has TRBV5-1 and TRBJ2-2; 9 nucleotides align to TRBD1. The CDR3 covers 16 residues. CDR1 and CDR2 from the germline V gene are SGHRS and YFSETQ. J lost 4 bases, V lost 2 bases, and 6 bases had no gene match. The CDR3 loop is CASSFDRGIGTGELFF. The DNA of the CDR3 is TGCGCCAGCAGCTTCGACAGGGGGATTGGCACCGGGGAGCTGTTTTTT.

This clonotype has more than one count but fewer than ten. The rearrangement joins TRBV24-1 to TRBJ2-1; 9 nucleotides line up with TRBD1. The CDR3 loop spans 10 amino acids. V lost 10 bases to trimming and J lost 14 bases; unmatched junction nucleotides: 5. Germline V gene lookup returns CDR1 KGHDR and CDR2 SFDVKD. This CDR3 is CATMTGGEFF. The CDR3 DNA sequence: TGTGCCACGATGACAGGGGGGGAGTTCTTC.

Comments on this clonotype: A much larger clone lies a single base off, so this may be a read error. CDR3 region: CSAVGAGHPFKNIQYF. CDR3 coding DNA: TGCAGTGCAGTCGGGGCAGGGCATCCGTTCAAAAACATTCAGTACTTC. The V gene is TRBV20-1, the J gene TRBJ2-4, with D perhaps assigned TRBD1 or TRBD2 (5 bases each). There are 16 residues in the CDR3. CDR1 is DFQATT, CDR2 SNEGSKA, per germline (reference sequence). V lost 6 bases to trimming and J lost 3 bases, with 21 bases between them.

V usage is TRBV29-1 and J usage is TRBJ2-3; 7 bases are a match to TRBD1. CDR1 is SQVTM, CDR2 ANQGSEA, per germline. After removal of 3 bases from V and 6 bases from J, the junction contained 3 bases not matched to a gene. The CDR3 totals 12 residues. CDR3 bases: TGCAGCGTTGAGAAGGGGGCGGATACGCAGTATTTT. It translates to CSVEKGADTQYF.

The table lists this clonotype with many counts. The chain joins TRBV5-1 to TRBJ1-1; D not resolved. Trimming cost V 6 bases and J 6 bases, with 0 bases left between them. The germline gives CDR1 SGHRS, CDR2 YFSETQ. This CDR3 spans 8 amino acids. CDR3 sequence (DNA): TGCGCCAGCACTGAAGCTTTCTTT. It yields the protein CASTEAFF.

The sample holds a few counts of this clonotype. The rearrangement links TRBV19 to TRBJ2-1, with D possibly being TRBD2 (5 bases). Deletions cut 6 bases from V and 0 bases from J, with 12 bases between. In germline, CDR1 is LNHDA, CDR2 SQIVND (reference sequence). The CDR3 totals 15 residues. CDR3 DNA sequence: TGTGCCAGTAGCGGACTTCGTAGCTCCTACAATGAGCAGTTCTTC. It encodes CASSGLRSSYNEQFF.

This chain joins TRBV20-1 and TRBJ2-1; 13 bases line up with TRBD2. V dropped 6 bases and J dropped 4; count of bases not matched to a gene: 12. CDR3 length equals 17 residues. The germline gives CDR1 DFQATT, CDR2 SNEGSKA (reference sequence). CDR3 DNA sequence: TGCAGTGCGCCGGGACTAGCGGGATCCCGACGGTACAATGAGCAGTTCTTC. Its translation: CSAPGLAGSRRYNEQFF.

This clonotype occurred many times. The genes are TRBV6-1 and TRBJ2-7, with D perhaps assigned TRBD1 or TRBD2 (6 bases each). The germline V gene has CDR1 MNHNS and CDR2 SASEGT. This CDR3 has 14 residues. Between the trimmed V and J ends, which lost 6 bases and 5 bases, there was a span of 17 bases. This CDR3 is CASRPLRGAHEQYF. The CDR3 coding sequence is TGTGCCAGCAGACCCCTAAGGGGGGCCCACGAGCAGTACTTC.

In its sample, this clonotype was seen a few times. The chain is built from TRBV3-1 and TRBJ2-3; TRBD2 matches 13 bases. Per the germline V gene, CDR1 is LGHDT and CDR2 is YNNKEL (reference sequence). The CDR3 covers 18 residues. V shed 0 bases and J 2 bases; nucleotides not matched to a gene: 5. The CDR3 DNA sequence: TGTGCCAGCAGCCAAGAAGGGGGGACTAGCGGGATCACAGATACGCAGTATTTT. This encodes CASSQEGGTSGITDTQYF.

There are a few counts of this clonotype. V gene TRBV29-1 combines with J gene TRBJ2-6, with D perhaps TRBD2 (6 bases). The V end lost 3 bases, the J end lost 0 bases, and 9 bases lay between the germline ends. Germline loops: CDR1 SQVTM, CDR2 ANQGSEA. This CDR3 spans 15 amino acids. CDR3 nucleotide sequence: TGCAGCGTTGAGGAGGGCTCCTCTGGGGCCAACGTCCTGACTTTC. Translating gives CSVEEGSSGANVLTF.

V usage is TRBV20-1 and J usage is TRBJ2-7; D is possibly TRBD1 (6 bases). CDR3 size: 19 residues. V lost 1 base and J 0 bases, leaving 25 bases between the germline ends. Per germline, CDR1 DFQATT and CDR2 SNEGSKA (reference sequence). CDR3 sequence: CSARGGISTGDTGSYEQYF. CDR3 nucleotides: TGCAGTGCTAGAGGGGGGATCTCTACCGGGGACACGGGCTCCTACGAGCAGTACTTC.

This clonotype appeared many times. V and J are TRBV12-3 or TRBV12-4 and TRBJ1-5; D may be TRBD1 (5 bases). Trimming removed 1 base from V and 6 bases from J, with 13 bases in between. There are 15 residues in the CDR3. CDR3 in amino acids: CASSLGAGLGQPQHF. Written as DNA, the CDR3 is TGTGCCAGCAGTTTAGGTGCAGGGTTGGGTCAGCCCCAGCATTTT.

This clonotype was observed many times. The chain recombines TRBV20-1 with TRBJ2-7; D is perhaps TRBD1 (5 bases). CDR1 is DFQATT and CDR2 is SNEGSKA in the germline V gene (reference sequence). There are 13 residues in the CDR3. V was shortened by 6 bases and J by 3 bases, with 15 bases between the two germline ends. The CDR3 DNA follows: TGCAGTGCGGAAGACAGTAGGGGCTACGAGCAGTACTTC. Protein sequence: CSAEDSRGYEQYF.

In this sample, this clonotype turned up a few times. The chain recombines TRBV7-9 with TRBJ2-4; 8 bases line up with TRBD1. With 1 base clipped from V and 8 bases from J, the junction kept 7 bases outside the gene matches. CDR1 and CDR2 (germline): SEHNR, FQNEAQ (reference sequence). The CDR3 runs 15 residues. CDR3 coding DNA: TGTGCCAGCAGCTTAGTCCCGGGACAGGCCTACATTCAGTACTTC. Amino acids: CASSLVPGQAYIQYF. Using reference TRBV7-9 and TRBJ2-4 for the parts outside the CDR3, the full variable domain is DTGVSQNPRHKITKRGQNVTFRCDPISEHNRLYWYRQTLGQGPEFLTYFQNEAQLEKSRLLSDRFSAERPKGSFSTLEIQRTEQGDSAMYLCASSLVPGQAYIQYFGAGTRLSVL.

The V call is TRBV7-8, the J call TRBJ2-3; maybe TRBD2 (5 bases). The germline V and J ends were trimmed by 5 bases and 11 bases, with 11 bases remaining between them. The CDR3 spans 11 residues. Germline V gives CDR1 SGHVS, CDR2 FQNEAQ. CDR3: CASSRFEGQYF. The CDR3 DNA is TGTGCCAGCAGCCGGTTCGAGGGGCAGTATTTT.

In this sample, this clonotype turned up many times. The chain has TRBV9 and TRBJ2-2; 7 nucleotides align to TRBD2. CDR1 and CDR2 (germline): SGDLS, YYNGEE. This CDR3 contains 15 residues. Trimming at V came to 0 bases and at J to 1 base, leaving 0 bases not matched to a gene. The CDR3 DNA reads as TGTGCCAGCAGCGTAGGCGGGGGGAACACCGGGGAGCTGTTTTTT. Translated, it gives CASSVGGGNTGELFF.

As regards this clonotype: This may be a read error, as it is one base from a much larger clone. V usage is TRBV6-2 or TRBV6-3 and J usage is TRBJ1-1; D unresolved. V was trimmed by 7 bases and J by 4 bases, leaving 13 bases between them. The CDR3 sequence is 13 residues long. Germline V gene lookup returns CDR1 MNHEY and CDR2 SVGEGT. CDR3 loop: CASMRSQFTEAFF. In nucleotides, the CDR3 is TGTGCCAGCATGAGGAGTCAGTTCACTGAAGCTTTCTTT.

As regards this clonotype: An end of the junction does not agree with germline; a read error may underlie this. The chain has TRBV6-5 and TRBJ2-7; 10 nucleotides align to TRBD2. This CDR3 has 14 residues. Germline assignment: CDR1 MNHEY and CDR2 SVGAGI. The CDR3: CASSDSGTSVKQYF. The CDR3 region has the DNA TGTGCCAGCAGTGACTCCGGGACTAGCGTAAAGCAGTACTTC.

This clonotype was seen only a few times. V is TRBV10-3 and J is TRBJ2-1; 8 bases are a match to TRBD2. J lost 9 bases, V lost 3 bases, and 13 bases had no gene match. The CDR3 spans 16 residues. CDR1 and CDR2 from the germline V gene are ENHRY and SYGVKD. The CDR3 bases are TGTGCCATCAGTGATCCTACTAGCGGCCCTACAGGTGAGCAGTTCTTC. Amino acids: CAISDPTSGPTGEQFF.

The chain is built from TRBV9 and TRBJ2-7; tentatively, D is TRBD2 (6 bases). The CDR3 length is 15 residues. V lost 0 bases and J lost 2, with 12 bases in between. Germline loops: CDR1 SGDLS, CDR2 YYNGEE. The CDR3 here is CASSVESGEPYEQYF. CDR3 DNA sequence: TGTGCCAGCAGCGTAGAGTCGGGGGAGCCCTACGAGCAGTACTTC.